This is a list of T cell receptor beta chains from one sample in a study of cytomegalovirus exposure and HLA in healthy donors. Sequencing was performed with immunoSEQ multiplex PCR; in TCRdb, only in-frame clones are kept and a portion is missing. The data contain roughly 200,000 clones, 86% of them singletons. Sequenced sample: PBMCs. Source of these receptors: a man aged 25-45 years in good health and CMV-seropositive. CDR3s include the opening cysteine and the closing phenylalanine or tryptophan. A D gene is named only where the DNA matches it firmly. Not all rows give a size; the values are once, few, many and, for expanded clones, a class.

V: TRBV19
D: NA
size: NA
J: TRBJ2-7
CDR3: CATQGFSYEQYF
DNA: TGTGCCACCCAGGGATTCTCCTACGAGCAGTACTTC

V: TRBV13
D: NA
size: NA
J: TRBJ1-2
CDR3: CASSPGAYYGYTF
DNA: TGTGCCAGCAGCCCCGGGGCCTACTATGGCTACACCTTC

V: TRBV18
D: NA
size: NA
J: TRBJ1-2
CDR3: CASSPSPDNYGYTF
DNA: TGTGCCAGCTCACCAAGTCCAGATAACTATGGCTACACCTTC

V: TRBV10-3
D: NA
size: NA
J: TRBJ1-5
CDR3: CAITQERNQPQHF
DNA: TGTGCCATAACCCAGGAGCGCAATCAGCCCCAGCATTTT

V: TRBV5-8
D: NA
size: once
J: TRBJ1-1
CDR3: CASSLSYLTNTEAFF
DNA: TGTGCCAGCAGCTTGTCTTACCTGACGAACACTGAAGCTTTCTTT

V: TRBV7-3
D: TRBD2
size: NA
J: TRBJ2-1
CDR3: CASSFKAGAYNEQFF
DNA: TGTGCCAGCAGCTTCAAAGCGGGAGCCTACAATGAGCAGTTCTTC

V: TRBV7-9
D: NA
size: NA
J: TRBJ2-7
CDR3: CASSFEGMADEQYF
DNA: TGTGCCAGCAGCTTCGAGGGAATGGCCGACGAGCAGTACTTC

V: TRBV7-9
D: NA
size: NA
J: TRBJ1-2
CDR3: CASSLVPGRNYGYTF
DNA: TGTGCCAGCAGCTTAGTCCCGGGACGCAACTATGGCTACACCTTC

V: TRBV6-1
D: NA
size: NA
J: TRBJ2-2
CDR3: CASELVNPSPGELFF
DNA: TGTGCCAGCGAGCTGGTCAACCCATCCCCCGGGGAGCTGTTTTTT

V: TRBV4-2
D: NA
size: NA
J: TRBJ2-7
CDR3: CASSPVRDPNYEQYF
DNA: TGTGCCAGCAGCCCAGTCAGGGACCCCAACTACGAGCAGTACTTC

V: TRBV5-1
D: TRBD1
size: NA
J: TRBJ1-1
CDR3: CASSLTGGPEHTEAFF
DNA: TGCGCCAGCAGCCTGACAGGGGGGCCGGAGCACACTGAAGCTTTCTTT

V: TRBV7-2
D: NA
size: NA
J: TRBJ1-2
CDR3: CASSSTVNYGYTF
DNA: TGTGCCAGCAGTTCGACAGTTAACTATGGCTACACCTTC